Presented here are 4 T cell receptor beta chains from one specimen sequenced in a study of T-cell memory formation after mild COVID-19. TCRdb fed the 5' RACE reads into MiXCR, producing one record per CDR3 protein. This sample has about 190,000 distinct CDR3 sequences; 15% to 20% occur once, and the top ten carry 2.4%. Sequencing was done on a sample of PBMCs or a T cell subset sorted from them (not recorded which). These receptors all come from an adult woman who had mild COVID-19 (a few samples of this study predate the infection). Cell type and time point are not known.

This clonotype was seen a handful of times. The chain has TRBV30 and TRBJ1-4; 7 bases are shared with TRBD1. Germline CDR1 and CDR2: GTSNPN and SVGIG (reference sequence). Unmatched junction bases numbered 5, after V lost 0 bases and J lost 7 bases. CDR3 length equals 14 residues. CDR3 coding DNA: TGTGCCTGGAGTGTCAGGGGGTTAGGTGAAAAACTGTTTTTT. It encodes CAWSVRGLGEKLFF.

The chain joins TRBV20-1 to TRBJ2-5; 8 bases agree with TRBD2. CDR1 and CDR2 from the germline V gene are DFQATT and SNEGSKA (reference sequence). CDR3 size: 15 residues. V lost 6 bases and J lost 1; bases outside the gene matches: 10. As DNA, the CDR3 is TGCAGTGCACGGGCTAGCGGGTCCTTCCAAGAGACCCAGTACTTC. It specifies CSARASGSFQETQYF.

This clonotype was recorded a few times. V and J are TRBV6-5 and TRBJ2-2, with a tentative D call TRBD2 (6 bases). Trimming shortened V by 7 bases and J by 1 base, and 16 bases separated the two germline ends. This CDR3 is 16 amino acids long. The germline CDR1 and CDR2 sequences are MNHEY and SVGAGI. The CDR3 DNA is TGTGCCAGCACCAAACTCCGGGACTTGAACACCGGGGAGCTGTTTTTT. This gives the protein CASTKLRDLNTGELFF.

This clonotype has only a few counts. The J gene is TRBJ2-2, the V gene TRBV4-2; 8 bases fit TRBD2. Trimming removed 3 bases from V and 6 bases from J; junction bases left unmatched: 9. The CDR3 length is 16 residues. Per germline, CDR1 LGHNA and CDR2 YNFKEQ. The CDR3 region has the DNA TGTGCCAGCAGCCAGGCCGGGACTAGTACCCCCGGGGAGCTGTTTTTT. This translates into CASSQAGTSTPGELFF.